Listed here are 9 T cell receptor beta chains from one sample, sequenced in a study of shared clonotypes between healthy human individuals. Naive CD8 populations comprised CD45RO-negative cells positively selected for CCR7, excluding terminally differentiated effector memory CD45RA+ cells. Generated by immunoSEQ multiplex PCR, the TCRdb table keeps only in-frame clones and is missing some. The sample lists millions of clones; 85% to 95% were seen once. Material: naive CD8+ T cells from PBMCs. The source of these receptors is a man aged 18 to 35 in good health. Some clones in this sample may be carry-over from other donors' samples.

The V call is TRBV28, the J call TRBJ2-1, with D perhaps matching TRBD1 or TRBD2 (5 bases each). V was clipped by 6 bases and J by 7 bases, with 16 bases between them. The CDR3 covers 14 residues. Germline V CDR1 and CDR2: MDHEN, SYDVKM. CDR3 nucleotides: TGTGCCAGCAGCCTCCCAAGGGACCTAAATGAGCAGTTCTTC. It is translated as CASSLPRDLNEQFF. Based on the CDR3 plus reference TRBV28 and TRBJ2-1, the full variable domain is DVKVTQSSRYLVKRTGEKVFLECVQDMDHENMFWYRQDPGLGLRLIYFSYDVKMKEKGDIPEGYSVSREKKERFSLILESASTNQTSMYLCASSLPRDLNEQFFGPGTRLTVL.

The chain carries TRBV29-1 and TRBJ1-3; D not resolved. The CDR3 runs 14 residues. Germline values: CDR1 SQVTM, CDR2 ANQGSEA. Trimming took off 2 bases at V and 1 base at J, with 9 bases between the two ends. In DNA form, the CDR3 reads TGCAGCGTTGAAATTGCAGGATCTGGAAACACCATATATTTT. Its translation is CSVEIAGSGNTIYF.

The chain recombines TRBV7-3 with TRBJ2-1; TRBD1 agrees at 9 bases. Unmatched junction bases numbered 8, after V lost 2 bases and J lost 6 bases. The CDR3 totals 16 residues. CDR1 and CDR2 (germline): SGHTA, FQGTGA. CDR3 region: CASSLSFGTGSNEQFF. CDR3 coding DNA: TGTGCCAGCAGCTTATCCTTCGGGACAGGGTCCAATGAGCAGTTCTTC.

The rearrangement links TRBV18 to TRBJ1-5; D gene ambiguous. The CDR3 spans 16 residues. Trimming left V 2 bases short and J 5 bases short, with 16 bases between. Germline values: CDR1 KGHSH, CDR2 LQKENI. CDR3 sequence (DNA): TGTGCCAGCTCACCAGGTTTGAGGGATTGGGATCAGCCCCAGCATTTT. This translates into CASSPGLRDWDQPQHF.

CDR3 loop: CASSIRADGELFF. The DNA for the CDR3 is TGTGCCAGTAGTATCCGGGCGGACGGGGAGCTGTTTTTT. This chain links TRBV19 with TRBJ2-2, with no clear D. The V end was cut by 3 bases, the J end by 7 bases, with 9 bases between. Germline lookup yields CDR1 LNHDA and CDR2 SQIVND (reference sequence). The CDR3 length is 13 residues.

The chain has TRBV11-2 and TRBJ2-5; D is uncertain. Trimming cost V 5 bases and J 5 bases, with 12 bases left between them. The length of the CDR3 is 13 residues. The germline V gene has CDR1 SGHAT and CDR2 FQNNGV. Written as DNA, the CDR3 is TGTGCCAGCAGCCCTCCGCTGGGGGAGACCCAGTACTTC. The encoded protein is CASSPPLGETQYF.

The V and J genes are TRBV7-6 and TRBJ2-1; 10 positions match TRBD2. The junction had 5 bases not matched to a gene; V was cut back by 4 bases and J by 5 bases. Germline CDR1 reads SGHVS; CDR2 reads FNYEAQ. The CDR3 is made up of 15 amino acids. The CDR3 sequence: CASSSLAGVNNEQFF. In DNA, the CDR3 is TGTGCCAGCAGCTCCCTAGCGGGAGTTAACAATGAGCAGTTCTTC.

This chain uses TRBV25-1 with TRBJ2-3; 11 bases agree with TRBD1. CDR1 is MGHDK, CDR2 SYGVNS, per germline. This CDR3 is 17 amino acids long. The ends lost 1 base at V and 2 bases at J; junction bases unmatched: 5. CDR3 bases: TGTGCCAGCAGTGAATGGGGACAGGGGGGCTTCACAGATACGCAGTATTTT. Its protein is CASSEWGQGGFTDTQYF.

CDR3 in DNA: TGTGCCAGCAGTCCTCTTCTGGTCGGGGAGCTGTTTTTT. It is translated as CASSPLLVGELFF. The gene calls are TRBV27 and TRBJ2-2; D gene uncertain. Germline-derived CDR1 and CDR2 are MNHEY and SMNVEV (reference sequence). Trimming took 5 bases from V and 7 from J, leaving 11 bases between them. This CDR3 has 13 amino acids.